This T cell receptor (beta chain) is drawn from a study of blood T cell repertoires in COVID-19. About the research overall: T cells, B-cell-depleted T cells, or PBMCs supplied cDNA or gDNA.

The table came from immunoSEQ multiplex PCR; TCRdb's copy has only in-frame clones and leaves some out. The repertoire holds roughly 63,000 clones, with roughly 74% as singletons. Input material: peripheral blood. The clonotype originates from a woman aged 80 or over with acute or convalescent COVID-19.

CDR3 in DNA: TGTGCCAGCAGCTTGAACCCGGGACAGGGACCCTACGAGCAGTACTTC. This encodes CASSLNPGQGPYEQYF. V is TRBV5-4 and J is TRBJ2-7, with 9 nucleotides matching TRBD1. The germline V gene encodes CDR1 SGHNT and CDR2 YYREEE (reference sequence). V was clipped by 1 base and J by 2 bases; unmatched bases: 7. The CDR3 contains 16 residues.